These 8 T cell receptor beta chains share one sample of origin, sequenced in a study of blood T cell repertoires in COVID-19. Clones were read by immunoSEQ multiplex PCR, and TCRdb kept only the in-frame ones, dropping some. In the table there are approximately 100,000 clones, around 84% of which are singletons. Material for sequencing was peripheral blood. These receptors came from a human donor in a cohort sampled during active COVID-19.

The chain employs TRBV6-5 and TRBJ1-2; no clear D. V was cut by 7 bases and J by 3 bases, with 15 bases left in between. CDR3 length: 14 residues. In germline, CDR1 is MNHEY, CDR2 SVGAGI. Here the CDR3 reads CASTLGGGYYGYTF. CDR3 coding DNA: TGTGCCAGCACCCTAGGTGGAGGGTACTATGGCTACACCTTC.

This chain connects TRBV3-1 (or the pseudogene TRBV3-2) to TRBJ2-7; 10 positions match TRBD1. The CDR3 is made up of 16 amino acids. CDR1 and CDR2 (germline): LGHDT, YNNKEL (reference sequence). The ends lost 1 base at V and 5 bases at J; junction bases unmatched: 8. The CDR3 bases are TGTGCCAGCAGCCAAGTTCATGGGACAGGGGTACACGAGCAGTACTTC. Amino acids: CASSQVHGTGVHEQYF.

This rearrangement joins TRBV5-1 to TRBJ1-1, with 7 bases identical to TRBD1. Looked up from germline, CDR1 is SGHRS and CDR2 is YFSETQ. This CDR3 contains 17 residues. Losses at the gene ends were 0 bases for V and 1 base for J; bases not matched to a gene: 9. The CDR3 is CASSLAETGKSNTEAFF. As DNA, the CDR3 is TGCGCCAGCAGCTTGGCCGAGACAGGGAAGTCGAACACTGAAGCTTTCTTT.

This chain joins TRBV24-1 and TRBJ2-7; 13 bases match TRBD2. This CDR3 comprises 15 residues. Germline V gives CDR1 KGHDR, CDR2 SFDVKD. The V segment lost 9 bases and the J segment 5 bases; nucleotides outside the gene matches: 9. This CDR3 reads CATLTPGLAGDEQYF. The CDR3 DNA reads TGTGCCACCCTCACCCCCGGACTAGCGGGAGACGAGCAGTACTTC.

This clone appeared once. The rearrangement links TRBV4-2 to TRBJ1-3, with 10 bases lining up with TRBD1. V trimming: 0 bases; J trimming: 2 bases; junction bases outside the gene matches: 4. This CDR3 region has 17 residues. Per the germline V gene, CDR1 is LGHNA and CDR2 is YNFKEQ. The CDR3, as DNA: TGTGCCAGCAGCCAAGATTGGGGGACAGGGGCTGGAAACACCATATATTTT. Amino acid sequence: CASSQDWGTGAGNTIYF.

This clone showed up just a few times. This chain joins TRBV30 and TRBJ2-3; TRBD1 is a possible D gene (5 bases). The CDR3 runs to 14 residues. Trimming removed 6 bases at V and 1 base at J, with 14 bases between. Germline values: CDR1 GTSNPN, CDR2 SVGIG (reference sequence). The CDR3: CACTKLQGTDTQYF. The DNA of the CDR3 is TGTGCCTGCACCAAATTACAGGGCACAGATACGCAGTATTTT.

The chain uses TRBV18 and TRBJ1-2, with D perhaps matching TRBD1 (6 bases). This CDR3 spans 15 amino acids. Trimming cost V 3 bases and J 5 bases, with 16 bases left between them. CDR1 is KGHSH, CDR2 LQKENI, per germline. The CDR3 DNA sequence: TGTGCCAGCTCACCCGGGGACACGGATTTTTATGGCTACACCTTC. It specifies CASSPGDTDFYGYTF.

The chain is built from TRBV27 and TRBJ1-3, with 7 bases matching TRBD1. CDR1 and CDR2 (germline): MNHEY, SMNVEV (reference sequence). The J segment lost 1 base and the V segment lost 5 bases, leaving 5 bases of the junction unmatched. The CDR3 is 15 amino acids. CDR3 nucleotides: TGTGCCAGCAGTATAACAGGGGTATCTGGAAACACCATATATTTT. Translation gives CASSITGVSGNTIYF.